The clone carrying this TCR beta chain is a singleton in its sample. Its cognate antigen is unknown. This record belongs to a study of T cells after posttransplantation cyclophosphamide. Germline V CDR1 and CDR2: LNHDA, SQIVND (reference sequence). Trimming cost V 6 bases and J 0 bases; bases outside gene matches: 4. There are 15 residues in the CDR3. Busulfan-fludarabine conditioning, marrow transplant, and cyclophosphamide on days +3 and +4 were administered. Study conclusions and caveats: Skin or GI-infiltrating T cells shared few TRB sequences with blood.

Sequencing was performed with immunoSEQ multiplex PCR; in TCRdb, only in-frame clones are kept and a portion is missing. The sample shows tens of thousands of clones, 86% of them seen only once. This chain uses TRBV19 with TRBJ2-1; 8 positions match TRBD1. The TCR was taken from a female patient in her 30s who received an allogeneic stem cell transplant from an unrelated donor, was CMV-positive, and had no GVHD. Some of these T cells may belong to the graft donor. The sample in question was PBMCs, obtained after allogeneic stem cell transplant with posttransplant cyclophosphamide. The CDR3 sequence is CASSVTGGSYNEQFF. The CDR3 region has the DNA TGTGCCAGTAGCGTTACAGGGGGCTCCTACAATGAGCAGTTCTTC.